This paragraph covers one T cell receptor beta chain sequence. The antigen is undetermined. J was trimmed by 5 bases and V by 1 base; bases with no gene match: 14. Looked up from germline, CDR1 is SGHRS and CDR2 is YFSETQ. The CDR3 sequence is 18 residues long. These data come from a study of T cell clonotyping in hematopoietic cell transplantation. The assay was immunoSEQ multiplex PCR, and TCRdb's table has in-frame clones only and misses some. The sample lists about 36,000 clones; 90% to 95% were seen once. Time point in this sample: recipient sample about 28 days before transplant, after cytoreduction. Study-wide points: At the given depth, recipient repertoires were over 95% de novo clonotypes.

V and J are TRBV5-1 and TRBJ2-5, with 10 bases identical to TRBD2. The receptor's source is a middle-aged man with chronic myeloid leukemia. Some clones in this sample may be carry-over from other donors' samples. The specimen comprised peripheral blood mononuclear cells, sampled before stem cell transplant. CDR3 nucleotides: TGCGCCAGCAGCTTGAGGTTACGAGCGGGGGGGATCAGGGAGACCCAGTACTTC. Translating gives CASSLRLRAGGIRETQYF.